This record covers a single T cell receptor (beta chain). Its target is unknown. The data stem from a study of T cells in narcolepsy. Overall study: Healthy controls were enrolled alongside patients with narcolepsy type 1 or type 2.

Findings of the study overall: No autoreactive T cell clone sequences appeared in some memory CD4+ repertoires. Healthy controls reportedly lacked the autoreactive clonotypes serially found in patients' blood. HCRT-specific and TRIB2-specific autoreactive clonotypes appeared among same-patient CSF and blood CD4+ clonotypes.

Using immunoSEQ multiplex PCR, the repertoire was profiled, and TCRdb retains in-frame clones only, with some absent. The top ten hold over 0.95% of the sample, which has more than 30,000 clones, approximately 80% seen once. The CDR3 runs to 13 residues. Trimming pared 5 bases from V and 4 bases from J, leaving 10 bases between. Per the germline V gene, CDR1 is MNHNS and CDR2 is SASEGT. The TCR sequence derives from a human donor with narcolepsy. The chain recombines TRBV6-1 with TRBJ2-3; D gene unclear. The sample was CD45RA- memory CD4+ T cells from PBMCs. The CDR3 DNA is TGTGCCAGCAGTCCCCGTGAATCAGATACGCAGTATTTT. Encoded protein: CASSPRESDTQYF.